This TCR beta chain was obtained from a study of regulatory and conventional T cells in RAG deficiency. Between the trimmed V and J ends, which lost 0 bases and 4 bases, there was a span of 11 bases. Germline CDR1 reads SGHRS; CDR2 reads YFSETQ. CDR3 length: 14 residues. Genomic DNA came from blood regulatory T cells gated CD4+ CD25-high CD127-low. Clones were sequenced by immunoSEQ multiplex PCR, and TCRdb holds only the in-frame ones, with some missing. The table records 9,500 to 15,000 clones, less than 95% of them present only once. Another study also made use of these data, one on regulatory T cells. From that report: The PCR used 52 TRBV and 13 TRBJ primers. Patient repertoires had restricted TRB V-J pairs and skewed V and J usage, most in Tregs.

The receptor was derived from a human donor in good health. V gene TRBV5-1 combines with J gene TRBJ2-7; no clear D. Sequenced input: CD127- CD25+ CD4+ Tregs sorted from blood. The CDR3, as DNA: TGCGCCAGCAGCTTGGACGGGTCTGGGTACGAGCAGTACTTC. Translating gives CASSLDGSGYEQYF.